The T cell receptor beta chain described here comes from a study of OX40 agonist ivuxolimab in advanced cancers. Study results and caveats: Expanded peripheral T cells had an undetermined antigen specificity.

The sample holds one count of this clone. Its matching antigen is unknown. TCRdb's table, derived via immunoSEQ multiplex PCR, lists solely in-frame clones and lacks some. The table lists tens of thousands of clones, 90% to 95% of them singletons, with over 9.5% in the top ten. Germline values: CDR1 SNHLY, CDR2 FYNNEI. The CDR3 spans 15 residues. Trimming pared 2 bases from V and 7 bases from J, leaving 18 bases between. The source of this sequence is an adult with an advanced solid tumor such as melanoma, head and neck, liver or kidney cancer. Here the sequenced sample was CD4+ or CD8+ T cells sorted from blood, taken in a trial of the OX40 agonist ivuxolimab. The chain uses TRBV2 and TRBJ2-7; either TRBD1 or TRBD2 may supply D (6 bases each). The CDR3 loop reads CASSEREVGRGEQYF. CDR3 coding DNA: TGTGCCAGCAGTGAAAGGGAGGTGGGCAGGGGAGAGCAGTACTTC.